The 13 T cell receptor beta chains listed next were all sequenced from one sample in a study of ipilimumab plus nivolumab after autologous stem cell transplantation. Produced via immunoSEQ multiplex PCR; TCRdb's table is partial and in-frame only. The sample yields roughly 20,000 clones, over 65% seen once. The specimen comprised PBMCs, sampled in a trial of ipilimumab plus nivolumab as post-transplant consolidation. All receptors derive from a male donor with diffuse large B-cell lymphoma.

This clone was found once. The chain carries TRBV19 and TRBJ1-5; 7 bases fit TRBD1. J lost 2 bases, V lost 8 bases, and 6 bases had no gene match. CDR1 and CDR2 from the germline V gene are LNHDA and SQIVND (reference sequence). This CDR3 comprises 14 residues. This CDR3 reads CASQPDRGNQPQHF. Here the CDR3 DNA reads TGTGCCAGTCAACCTGACAGGGGCAATCAGCCCCAGCATTTT.

The rearrangement links TRBV11-2 to TRBJ1-4; perhaps TRBD1 as D (5 bases). This CDR3 spans 13 amino acids. Trimming cost V 10 bases and J 5 bases, with 14 bases left between them. Germline V gives CDR1 SGHAT, CDR2 FQNNGV. This chain's CDR3 is CATARNRNEKLFF. The CDR3 region has the DNA TGTGCCACCGCACGAAACAGGAATGAAAAACTGTTTTTT.

This sequence joins TRBV11-2 and TRBJ1-1, with no clear D. Trimming removed 2 bases at V and 1 base at J, with 5 bases between. Germline V CDR1 and CDR2: SGHAT, FQNNGV. The CDR3 has 13 amino acids. This chain's CDR3 is CASSLTGNTEAFF. CDR3 DNA sequence: TGTGCCAGCAGCTTAACGGGGAACACTGAAGCTTTCTTT.

In DNA, the CDR3 is TGTGCCAGCAGCATAGGGGGACAGTCCTCTGGAAACACCATATATTTT. Its protein product is CASSIGGQSSGNTIYF. The V call is TRBV9, the J call TRBJ1-3, with TRBD1 matching 7 bases. With 4 bases clipped from V and 0 bases from J, the junction kept 7 bases outside the gene matches. In germline, CDR1 is SGDLS, CDR2 YYNGEE. The CDR3 sequence is 16 residues long.

The count of this clone is one. This chain links TRBV13 with TRBJ1-1, with no clear D. The CDR3 is made up of 14 amino acids. Germline values: CDR1 PRHDT, CDR2 FYEKMQ (reference sequence). V was pared by 3 bases and J by 2 bases, with 10 bases between. The CDR3 reads CASSFRRTNTEAFF. CDR3 in DNA: TGTGCCAGCAGCTTTAGGCGGACTAACACTGAAGCTTTCTTT. Complete variable domain (other parts from reference TRBV13 and TRBJ1-1): AAGVIQSPRHLIKEKRETATLKCYPIPRHDTVYWYQQGPGQDPQFLISFYEKMQSDKGSIPDRFSAQQFSDYHSELNMSSLELGDSALYFCASSFRRTNTEAFFGQGTRLTVV.

J is TRBJ1-5 and V is TRBV19, with 8 positions matching TRBD1. This CDR3 has 16 amino acids. Germline V gene sequence: CDR1 LNHDA, CDR2 SQIVND (reference sequence). The V segment lost 6 bases and the J segment 4 bases; nucleotides outside the gene matches: 11. The CDR3 sequence: CASSLLKDRANQPQHF. The CDR3 nucleotides read TGTGCCAGTAGCCTTCTTAAGGACAGGGCAAATCAGCCCCAGCATTTT.

This chain uses TRBV7-6 with TRBJ2-7, with D possibly being TRBD2 (7 bases). Trimming took 4 bases from V and 2 from J, leaving 18 bases between them. The length of the CDR3 is 16 residues. CDR1 and CDR2 from the germline V gene are SGHVS and FNYEAQ. CDR3 amino acids: CASSSYRGAGTYEQYF. CDR3 coding DNA: TGTGCCAGCAGCTCCTACCGGGGGGCGGGGACCTACGAGCAGTACTTC.

This clone was observed a handful of times. V gene TRBV7-9 combines with J gene TRBJ2-3; the match to TRBD2 covers 10 bases. J was trimmed by 6 bases and V by 1 base; bases with no gene match: 13. This CDR3 has 18 residues. Per germline, CDR1 SEHNR and CDR2 FQNEAQ (reference sequence). The CDR3 loop is CASSLGGFSGGPLDTQYF. CDR3 sequence (DNA): TGTGCCAGCAGCTTAGGTGGATTTAGCGGGGGGCCCCTGGATACGCAGTATTTT.

This chain connects TRBV5-6 to TRBJ1-1; D not resolved. CDR1 SGHDT and CDR2 YYEEEE come from the germline V gene. The V gene lost 2 bases and the J gene lost 0 bases, with 2 bases spanning the gap. The CDR3 totals 12 residues. CDR3 sequence (DNA): TGTGCCAGCAGCTTAATGAACACTGAAGCTTTCTTT. This translates into CASSLMNTEAFF.

The rearrangement uses TRBV27 and TRBJ2-5; D may match TRBD1 or TRBD2 (5 bases each). This CDR3 is 13 amino acids long. Germline CDR1 reads MNHEY; CDR2 reads SMNVEV (reference sequence). V lost 5 bases, J lost 2 bases, and 9 bases lay in between. The CDR3 DNA sequence: TGTGCCAGCAGTGAGGGACGACAAGAGACCCAGTACTTC. Translation gives CASSEGRQETQYF.

J is TRBJ2-1 and V is TRBV28; 11 nucleotides line up with TRBD2. CDR3 size: 16 residues. The V gene end was trimmed by 4 bases and the J gene end by 7 bases; junction bases not matched to a gene: 9. CDR1 and CDR2 (germline): MDHEN, SYDVKM. CDR3 sequence: CASSSPGPSGGNEQFF. The CDR3 DNA reads as TGTGCCAGCAGTTCGCCTGGGCCTAGCGGGGGGAATGAGCAGTTCTTC.

V is TRBV29-1 and J is TRBJ1-1; D is uncertain. CDR1 and CDR2 from the germline V gene are SQVTM and ANQGSEA. CDR3 length equals 12 residues. Trimming shortened V by 0 bases and J by 7 bases, and 9 bases separated the two germline ends. In DNA form, the CDR3 reads TGCAGCGTTGAAGATGGTGGTAATGAAGCTTTCTTT. It is translated as CSVEDGGNEAFF.

In this sample, this clone turned up once. One base away lies a much larger clone, so this may be a sequencing read error. The sample holds other DNA sequences that translate to the same CDR3. This chain links TRBV7-9 with TRBJ2-7; possible D gene TRBD2, 6 bases. The germline V gene has CDR1 SEHNR and CDR2 FQNEAQ (reference sequence). The CDR3 is 15 residues long. CDR3 bases: TGCGCCAGCAGCCAAGGGGACCGCTCGGGGGACGAGCAGTACTTC. As protein: CASSQGDRSGDEQYF.